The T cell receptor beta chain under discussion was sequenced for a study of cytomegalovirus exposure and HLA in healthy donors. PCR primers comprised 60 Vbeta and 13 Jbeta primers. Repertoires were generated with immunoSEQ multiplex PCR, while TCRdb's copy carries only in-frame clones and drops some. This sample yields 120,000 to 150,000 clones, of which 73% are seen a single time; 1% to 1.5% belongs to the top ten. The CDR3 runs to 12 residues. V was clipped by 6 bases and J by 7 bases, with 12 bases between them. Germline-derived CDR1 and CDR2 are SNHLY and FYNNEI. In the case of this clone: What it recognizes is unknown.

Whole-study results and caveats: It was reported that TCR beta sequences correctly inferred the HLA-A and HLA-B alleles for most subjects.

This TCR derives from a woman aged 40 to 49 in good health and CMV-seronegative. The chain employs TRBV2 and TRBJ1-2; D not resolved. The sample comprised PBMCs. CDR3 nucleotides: TGTGCCAGCAGCCCGACCGGCGGTGGCTACACCTTC. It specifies CASSPTGGGYTF.